The 23 T cell receptor beta chains listed next were all sequenced from one sample in a study of T-cell reconstitution after alpha-beta-depleted transplantation in children (TCRdb year 2016). According to the study, the label for this sample's treatment or condition signals: allogeneic hematopoietic cell transplantation with graft depleted of TCRalphabeta T cells and CD19 B cells. The library was produced with PCR. The instrument was an Illumina HiSeq 2500. TCR libraries were prepared with molecular barcoding, using unique molecular identifiers to normalize TCRbeta repertoire quantification. Through fastp at Q25 and MiXCR, TCRdb rebuilt clones from the public reads, retaining in-frame beta chains. Duplicate CDR3 protein sequences are folded into a single record with the most common DNA and genes. Present in this sample are some 840,000 distinct CDR3 sequences, 16% of which were seen just once. Approximately 5% of the sample comes from the top ten.

The specimen was PBMCs, mostly from graft donor cells, collected 360 days after TCRalphabeta/CD19-depleted stem cell transplant. These TCRs come from a male patient younger than 18 who had a stem cell transplant for acute lymphoblastic leukemia, so the T cells may come from the graft donor.

This clonotype was seen more than once but under ten times. This CDR3 is CASSPGQSTLPDTQYF. The CDR3 nucleotides are TGCGCCAGCAGCCCGGGACAGTCCACCCTTCCAGATACGCAGTATTTT. The gene calls are TRBV5-1 and TRBJ2-3, with 7 bases that match TRBD1. The junction had 12 bases not matched to a gene; V was cut back by 4 bases and J by 4 bases. The CDR3 has 16 residues. CDR1 is SGHRS, CDR2 YFSETQ, per germline.

The chain links TRBV5-6 to TRBJ2-1, with D possibly being TRBD2 (5 bases). Germline V CDR1 and CDR2: SGHDT, YYEEEE. V lost 2 bases to trimming and J lost 9 bases, with 15 bases between them. The CDR3 loop spans 14 amino acids. The CDR3 DNA follows: TGTGCCAGCAGCTTCGGGGATACTCGGCCTGAGCAGTTCTTC. Residues: CASSFGDTRPEQFF.

The V gene is TRBV18, the J gene TRBJ2-7; 10 nucleotides align to TRBD1. This CDR3 spans 15 amino acids. Looked up from germline, CDR1 is KGHSH and CDR2 is LQKENI. J lost 7 bases, V lost 0 bases, and 6 bases had no gene match. The CDR3 DNA sequence: TGTGCCAGCTCACCACCGGTGACAGGGGGCCTGGAGCAGTACTTC. Its protein is CASSPPVTGGLEQYF.

In this sample, this clonotype turned up a few times. V usage is TRBV3-1 and J usage is TRBJ2-5; D is unresolved. V lost 1 base, J lost 7 bases, and 10 bases lay in between. Germline loops: CDR1 LGHDT, CDR2 YNNKEL (reference sequence). This CDR3 contains 13 residues. The CDR3 nucleotides are TGTGCCAGCAGCCAAGGACCGTCTGGGACCCAGTACTTC. This codes for CASSQGPSGTQYF.

This chain links TRBV29-1 with TRBJ1-1; no clear D gene. Germline CDR1 SQVTM, CDR2 ANQGSEA. The length of the CDR3 is 12 residues. Trimming took 4 bases from V and 11 from J, leaving 17 bases between them. CDR3 residues: CSVVVPSGLAFF. The CDR3 region has the DNA TGCAGCGTTGTTGTTCCTAGTGGGCTTGCTTTCTTT.

This clonotype was seen a handful of times. The chain has TRBV5-1 and TRBJ1-2; D gene ambiguous. The CDR3 covers 17 residues. Germline lookup yields CDR1 SGHRS and CDR2 YFSETQ. V was trimmed by 4 bases and J by 2 bases, leaving 21 bases between them. CDR3 DNA sequence: TGCGCCAGCAGCGACATATCGGCAGACCCCGGGAACTATGGCTACACCTTC. Translating gives CASSDISADPGNYGYTF.

This clonotype was observed a handful of times. This rearrangement joins TRBV5-1 to TRBJ1-1, with D uncertain. In germline, CDR1 is SGHRS, CDR2 YFSETQ. The CDR3 totals 13 residues. V lost 2 bases, J lost 5 bases, and 10 bases lay in between. The CDR3 bases are TGCGCCAGCAGCTTCCGGGCGATGACTGAAGCTTTCTTT. Amino acid sequence: CASSFRAMTEAFF. The entire variable domain, with the rest obtained from reference TRBV5-1 and TRBJ1-1, is as follows: KAGVTQTPRYLIKTRGQQVTLSCSPISGHRSVSWYQQTPGQGLQFLFEYFSETQRNKGNFPGRFSGRQFSNSRSEMNVSTLELGDSALYLCASSFRAMTEAFFGQGTRLTVV.

In this sample, this clonotype turned up many times. J is TRBJ2-2 and V is TRBV29-1; 8 bases are shared with TRBD2. This CDR3 spans 15 amino acids. Germline assignment: CDR1 SQVTM and CDR2 ANQGSEA. V lost 4 bases, J lost 1 base, and 5 bases stayed unmatched. In DNA, the CDR3 is TGCAGCGTTGCTACTAGCGGTATGAACACCGGGGAGCTGTTTTTT. It yields the protein CSVATSGMNTGELFF.

V and J are TRBV5-5 and TRBJ1-5; 7 nucleotides match TRBD1. The CDR3 contains 14 residues. Trimming took 0 bases from V and 6 from J; bases not matched to a gene: 3. The germline gives CDR1 SGHKS, CDR2 YYEKEE (reference sequence). The CDR3 region has the DNA TGTGCCAGCAGCTTGGACAGGGGTCTTCAGCCCCAGCATTTT. It yields the protein CASSLDRGLQPQHF.

This clonotype was found many times. This rearrangement joins TRBV27 to TRBJ2-1, with 7 positions matching TRBD2. The CDR3 sequence is 15 residues long. Germline assignment: CDR1 MNHEY and CDR2 SMNVEV (reference sequence). V was clipped by 3 bases and J by 4 bases; unmatched bases: 6. The CDR3 loop reads CASSLMTSSYNEQFF. As DNA, the CDR3 is TGTGCCAGCAGTTTGATGACTAGCAGTTACAATGAGCAGTTCTTC.

This clonotype has a handful of counts. This chain uses TRBV5-1 with TRBJ2-5, with 14 positions matching TRBD2. J was trimmed by 5 bases and V by 4 bases; bases with no gene match: 7. Germline-derived CDR1 and CDR2 are SGHRS and YFSETQ. The CDR3 is made up of 16 amino acids. The CDR3 loop is CASSAGLAGVTETQYF. The CDR3 DNA reads as TGCGCCAGCAGCGCGGGACTAGCGGGAGTAACGGAGACCCAGTACTTC.

This clonotype was seen more than once but under ten times. The V gene is TRBV4-1, the J gene TRBJ2-3; D is undetermined. Germline V gene lookup returns CDR1 MGHRA and CDR2 YSYEKL. Trimming took off 1 base at V and 3 bases at J, with 8 bases between the two ends. The CDR3 sequence is 14 residues long. The CDR3 DNA reads TGCGCCAGCAGCCAAGGGGTCCAGACAGATACGCAGTATTTT. This gives the protein CASSQGVQTDTQYF.

This chain joins TRBV2 and TRBJ2-1; 16 bases fit TRBD2. This CDR3 has 19 residues. Germline V CDR1 and CDR2: SNHLY, FYNNEI. V lost 6 bases, J lost 5 bases, and 13 bases stayed unmatched. The CDR3 coding sequence is TGTGCCAGCAGGACCCCGGGACTAGCGGGAGGGGGTGTTGACAATGAGCAGTTCTTC. Protein sequence: CASRTPGLAGGGVDNEQFF.

V usage is TRBV20-1 and J usage is TRBJ2-1; TRBD2 matches at 8 bases. This CDR3 is built from 17 residues. The germline CDR1 and CDR2 sequences are DFQATT and SNEGSKA (reference sequence). V shed 0 bases, J shed 1 base, and the junction held 8 bases outside the gene matches. The CDR3 bases are TGCAGTGCTAGAGACCCAAGCGGGAGTAGGTCCTACAATGAGCAGTTCTTC. Protein sequence: CSARDPSGSRSYNEQFF.

This clonotype was detected once. The chain joins TRBV19 to TRBJ2-2, with D maybe TRBD2 (5 bases). Germline CDR1 and CDR2: LNHDA and SQIVND (reference sequence). The length of the CDR3 is 14 residues. Trimming took 0 bases from V and 7 from J, leaving 9 bases between them. The CDR3 loop is CASSIDLSVGELFF. The CDR3 coding sequence is TGTGCCAGTAGTATAGATCTTAGCGTCGGGGAGCTGTTTTTT.

In DNA, the CDR3 is TGTGCCAGCACTGACCCCGGCGGGGGGGAGACCCAGTACTTC. It codes for CASTDPGGGETQYF. The J gene is TRBJ2-5, the V gene TRBV28, with 8 nucleotides matching TRBD2. The trim removed 7 bases at V and 5 bases at J, leaving 9 bases unmatched. The CDR3 contains 14 residues. Germline assignment: CDR1 MDHEN and CDR2 SYDVKM.

The CDR3 DNA is TGTGCCAGCAGTGTGGACAGATACTCTGGAAACACCATATATTTT. Its translation is CASSVDRYSGNTIYF. V and J are TRBV6-1 and TRBJ1-3, with TRBD1 as a possible D gene (6 bases). Per the germline V gene, CDR1 is MNHNS and CDR2 is SASEGT. This CDR3 region has 15 residues. V lost 4 bases to trimming and J lost 0 bases, with 10 bases between them.

This sequence joins TRBV10-3 and TRBJ2-7, with D maybe TRBD2 (6 bases). Trimming pared 6 bases from V and 3 bases from J, leaving 15 bases between. This CDR3 is 14 amino acids long. Germline V gives CDR1 ENHRY, CDR2 SYGVKD. The CDR3 sequence: CAIRRRGSHYEQYF. In DNA form, the CDR3 reads TGTGCCATCAGGAGGCGGGGTAGTCACTACGAGCAGTACTTC.

This clonotype was seen repeatedly, ten times or more. The chain has TRBV20-1 and TRBJ1-6, with unresolved D. The germline V gene has CDR1 DFQATT and CDR2 SNEGSKA (reference sequence). This CDR3 comprises 12 residues. The V end was cut by 3 bases, the J end by 7 bases, with 7 bases between. The CDR3 reads CSAREGNSPLHF. The CDR3 region has the DNA TGCAGTGCTAGGGAGGGAAATTCACCCCTCCACTTT.

This clonotype was found many times. The rearrangement links TRBV27 to TRBJ2-1; D may be TRBD1 (5 bases). Deletions cut 1 base from V and 0 bases from J, with 7 bases between. Germline lookup yields CDR1 MNHEY and CDR2 SMNVEV (reference sequence). The CDR3 sequence is 15 residues long. This CDR3 reads CASSLYRISYNEQFF. The CDR3 DNA reads TGTGCCAGCAGTTTATACAGGATCTCCTACAATGAGCAGTTCTTC.

This clonotype has only a few counts. The chain recombines TRBV10-1 with TRBJ1-4, with no clear D. This CDR3 contains 15 residues. The V end lost 6 bases, the J end lost 0 bases, and 11 bases lay between the germline ends. Germline V gene data show CDR1 as WNHNN and CDR2 as SYGVQD (reference sequence). The CDR3 region has the DNA TGCGCCAGCAGCGCGGACCCAGCAACTAATGAAAAACTGTTTTTT. Translation gives CASSADPATNEKLFF.

The gene calls are TRBV2 and TRBJ2-1; possible D gene TRBD1, 6 bases. The V end was cut by 6 bases, the J end by 11 bases, with 20 bases between. The CDR3 sequence is 14 residues long. Per the germline V gene, CDR1 is SNHLY and CDR2 is FYNNEI. The CDR3 bases are TGTGCCAGCAGGATGGGACAACCTCCCGGGAAGCAGTTCTTC. It codes for CASRMGQPPGKQFF.

V usage is TRBV20-1 and J usage is TRBJ2-7; TRBD2 agrees at 15 bases. This CDR3 is 17 amino acids long. With 3 bases clipped from V and 0 bases from J, the junction kept 6 bases outside the gene matches. Germline V gene data show CDR1 as DFQATT and CDR2 as SNEGSKA (reference sequence). Here the CDR3 DNA reads TGCAGTGCTAGGGCGGGACTAGCGGGAGGCCACTCCTACGAGCAGTACTTC. Protein sequence: CSARAGLAGGHSYEQYF.